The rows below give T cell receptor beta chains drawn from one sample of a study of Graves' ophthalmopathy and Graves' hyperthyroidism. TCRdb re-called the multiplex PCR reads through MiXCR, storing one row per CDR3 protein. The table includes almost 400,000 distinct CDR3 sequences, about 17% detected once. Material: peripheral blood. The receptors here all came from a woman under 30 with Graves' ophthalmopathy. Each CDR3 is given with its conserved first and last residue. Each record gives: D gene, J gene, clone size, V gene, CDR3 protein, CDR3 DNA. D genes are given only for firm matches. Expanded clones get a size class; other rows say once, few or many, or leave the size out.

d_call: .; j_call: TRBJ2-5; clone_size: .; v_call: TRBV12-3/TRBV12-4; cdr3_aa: CASRDNRDQETQYF; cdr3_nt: TGTGCCAGCAGAGACAACAGGGACCAAGAGACCCAGTACTTC
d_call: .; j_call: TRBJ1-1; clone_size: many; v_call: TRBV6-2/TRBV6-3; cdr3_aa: CASSYQLPTPEAFF; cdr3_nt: TGTGCCAGCAGTTACCAGCTCCCTACGCCTGAAGCTTTCTTT
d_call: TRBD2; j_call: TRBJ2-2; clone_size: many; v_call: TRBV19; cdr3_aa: CASRSVAGGPGTGELFF; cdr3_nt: TGTGCCAGTAGAAGTGTAGCGGGGGGGCCAGGCACCGGGGAGCTGTTTTTT
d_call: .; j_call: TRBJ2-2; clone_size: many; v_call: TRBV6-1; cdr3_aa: CASSRDPLNTGELFF; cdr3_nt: TGTGCCAGCAGTAGGGACCCCTTGAACACCGGGGAGCTGTTTTTT
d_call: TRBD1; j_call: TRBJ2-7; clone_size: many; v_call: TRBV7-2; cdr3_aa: CASSLAPPGTGVLYEQYF; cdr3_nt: TGTGCCAGCAGCTTAGCCCCCCCTGGGACAGGAGTCCTCTACGAGCAGTACTTC
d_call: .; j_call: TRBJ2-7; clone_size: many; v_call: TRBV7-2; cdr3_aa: CASSFGSGYEQYF; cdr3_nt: TGTGCCAGCAGCTTTGGTTCAGGCTACGAGCAGTACTTC
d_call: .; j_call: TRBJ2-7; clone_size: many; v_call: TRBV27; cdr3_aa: CASSWTARPGEQYF; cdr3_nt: TGTGCCAGCAGTTGGACAGCCAGACCGGGCGAGCAGTACTTC
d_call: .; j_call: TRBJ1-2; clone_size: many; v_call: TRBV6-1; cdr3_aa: CASREARGIYGYTF; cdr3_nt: TGTGCCAGCAGAGAGGCCCGGGGTATCTATGGCTACACCTTC
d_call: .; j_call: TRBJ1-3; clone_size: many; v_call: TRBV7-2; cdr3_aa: CASSLGAPTGFSGNTIYF; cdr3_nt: TGTGCCAGCAGCTTAGGCGCGCCGACAGGCTTCTCTGGAAACACCATATATTTT
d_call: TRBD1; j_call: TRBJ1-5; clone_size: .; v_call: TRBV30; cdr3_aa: CAWATGGNQPQHF; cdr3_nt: TGTGCCTGGGCGACAGGGGGAAATCAGCCCCAGCATTTT
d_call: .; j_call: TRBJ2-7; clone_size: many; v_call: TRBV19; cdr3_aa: CATYYEQYF; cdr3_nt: TGTGCCACCTACTACGAGCAGTACTTC
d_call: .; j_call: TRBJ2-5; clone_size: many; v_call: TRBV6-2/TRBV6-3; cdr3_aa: CASIKPGETQYF; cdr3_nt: TGTGCCAGCATCAAACCGGGAGAGACCCAGTACTTC
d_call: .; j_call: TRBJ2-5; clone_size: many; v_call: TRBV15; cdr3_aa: CATSRAPRNQETQYF; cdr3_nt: TGTGCCACCAGCAGAGCCCCCCGGAACCAAGAGACCCAGTACTTC
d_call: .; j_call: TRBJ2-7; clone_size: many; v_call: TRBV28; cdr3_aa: CASSPTGGDEQYF; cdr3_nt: TGTGCCAGCAGCCCGACCGGGGGCGACGAGCAGTACTTC
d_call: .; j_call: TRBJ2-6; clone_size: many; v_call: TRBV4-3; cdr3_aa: CASSQERDSGANVLTF; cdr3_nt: TGCGCCAGCAGCCAAGAGAGAGACTCTGGGGCCAACGTCCTGACTTTC
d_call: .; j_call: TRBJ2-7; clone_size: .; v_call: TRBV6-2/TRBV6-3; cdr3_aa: CASSFPSGYEQYF; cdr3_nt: TGTGCCAGCAGTTTTCCCAGTGGCTACGAGCAGTACTTC
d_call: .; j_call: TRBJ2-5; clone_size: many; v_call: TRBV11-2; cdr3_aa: CASKRMDSGVSETQYF; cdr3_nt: TGTGCCAGCAAAAGGATGGACAGCGGCGTTTCCGAGACCCAGTACTTC
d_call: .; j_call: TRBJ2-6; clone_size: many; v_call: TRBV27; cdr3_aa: CASSVLGGANVLTF; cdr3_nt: TGTGCCAGCAGTGTCCTGGGTGGGGCCAACGTCCTGACTTTC
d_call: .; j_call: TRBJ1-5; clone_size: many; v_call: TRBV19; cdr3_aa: CASSLTAGWQPQHF; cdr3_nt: TGTGCCAGTAGTTTAACAGCCGGTTGGCAGCCCCAGCATTTT
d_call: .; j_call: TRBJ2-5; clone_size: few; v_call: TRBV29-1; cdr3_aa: CSVGPVVGETQYF; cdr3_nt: TGCAGCGTTGGACCTGTTGTTGGGGAGACCCAGTACTTC
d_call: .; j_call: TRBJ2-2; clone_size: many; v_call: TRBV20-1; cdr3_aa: CSARPGLSTGELFF; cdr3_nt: TGCAGTGCTAGACCCGGGTTGAGCACCGGGGAGCTGTTTTTT
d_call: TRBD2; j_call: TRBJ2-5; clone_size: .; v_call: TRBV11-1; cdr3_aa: CASSLASSGAHTGETQYF; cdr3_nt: TGTGCCAGCAGCTTAGCATCTAGCGGGGCCCACACCGGGGAGACCCAGTACTTC
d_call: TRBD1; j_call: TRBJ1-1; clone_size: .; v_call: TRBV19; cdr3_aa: CASSITGGDTEAFF; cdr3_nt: TGTGCCAGTAGTATCACAGGGGGGGACACTGAAGCTTTCTTT
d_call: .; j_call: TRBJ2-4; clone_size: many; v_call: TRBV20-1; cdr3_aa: CSARDLVSVNLLAKNIQYF; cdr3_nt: TGCAGTGCTAGAGATCTGGTCTCCGTGAACCTCCTAGCCAAAAACATTCAGTACTTC
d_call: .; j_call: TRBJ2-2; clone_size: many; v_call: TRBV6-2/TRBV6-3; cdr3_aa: CASSFSRAVHTGELFF; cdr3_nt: TGTGCCAGCAGTTTCAGCCGGGCCGTACACACCGGGGAGCTGTTTTTT
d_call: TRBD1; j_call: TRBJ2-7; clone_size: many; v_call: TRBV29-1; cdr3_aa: CSVGKRVGQGALLSYEQYF; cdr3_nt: TGCAGCGTTGGGAAGCGGGTGGGACAGGGGGCCCTACTATCCTACGAGCAGTACTTC
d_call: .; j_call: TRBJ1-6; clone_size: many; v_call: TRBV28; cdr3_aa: CASSFGGGDSPLHF; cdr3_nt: TGTGCCAGCAGTTTCGGGGGTGGGGATTCACCCCTCCACTTT
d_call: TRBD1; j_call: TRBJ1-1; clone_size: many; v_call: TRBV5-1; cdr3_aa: CASSRDREILNTEAFF; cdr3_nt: TGCGCCAGCAGCAGGGACAGGGAGATATTGAACACTGAAGCTTTCTTT
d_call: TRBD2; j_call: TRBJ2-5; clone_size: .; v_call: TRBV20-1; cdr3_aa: CSGVAGGPGETQYF; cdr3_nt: TGCAGTGGTGTAGCGGGAGGGCCCGGAGAGACCCAGTACTTC
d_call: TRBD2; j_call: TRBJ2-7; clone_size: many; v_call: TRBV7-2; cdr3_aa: CASSVGSGRRVEQYF; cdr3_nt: TGTGCCAGCAGCGTAGGGAGCGGGAGACGGGTTGAGCAGTACTTC
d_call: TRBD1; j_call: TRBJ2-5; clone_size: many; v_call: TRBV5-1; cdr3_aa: CASTRTGGLETQYF; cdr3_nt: TGCGCCAGCACCCGGACAGGGGGCTTGGAGACCCAGTACTTC
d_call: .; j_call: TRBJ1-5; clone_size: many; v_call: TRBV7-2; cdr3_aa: CASSFEQNHQPQHF; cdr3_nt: TGTGCCAGCAGCTTTGAGCAGAACCATCAGCCCCAGCATTTT
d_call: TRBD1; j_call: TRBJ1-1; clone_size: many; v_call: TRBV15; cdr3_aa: CATSRAGIRTGYQNTEAFF; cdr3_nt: TGTGCCACCAGCAGAGCGGGTATCAGGACAGGGTACCAGAACACTGAAGCTTTCTTT
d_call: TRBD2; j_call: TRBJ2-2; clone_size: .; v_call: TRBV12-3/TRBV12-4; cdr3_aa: CASRGGSGKSNGELFF; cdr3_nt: TGTGCCAGCAGGGGAGGAAGCGGGAAGAGTAACGGGGAGCTGTTTTTT
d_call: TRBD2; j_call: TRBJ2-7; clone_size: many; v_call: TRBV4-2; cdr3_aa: CASSQGGTRGYEQYF; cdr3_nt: TGTGCCAGCAGCCAGGGAGGGACTAGAGGCTACGAGCAGTACTTC
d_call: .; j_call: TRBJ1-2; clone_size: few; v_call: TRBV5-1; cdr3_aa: CASSLSTENYGYTF; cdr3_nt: TGCGCCAGCAGCTTATCGACAGAAAACTATGGCTACACCTTC
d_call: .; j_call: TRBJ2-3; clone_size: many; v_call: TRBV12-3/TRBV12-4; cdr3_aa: CASSLAAEDTQYF; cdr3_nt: TGTGCCAGCAGCCTCGCTGCGGAAGATACGCAGTATTTT
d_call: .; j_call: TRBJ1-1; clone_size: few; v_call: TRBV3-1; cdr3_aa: CASSQSPVMGTEAFF; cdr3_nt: TGTGCCAGCAGCCAAAGTCCGGTTATGGGGACTGAAGCTTTCTTT
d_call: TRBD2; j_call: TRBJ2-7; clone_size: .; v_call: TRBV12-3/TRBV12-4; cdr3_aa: CASSLPSGNYEQYF; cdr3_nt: TGTGCCAGCAGTTTGCCTAGCGGGAACTACGAGCAGTACTTC
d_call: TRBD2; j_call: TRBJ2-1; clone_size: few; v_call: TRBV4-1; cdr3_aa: CASSQVKVTSGRAHEQFF; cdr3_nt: TGCGCCAGCAGCCAAGTTAAGGTGACTAGCGGGAGGGCCCATGAGCAGTTCTTC
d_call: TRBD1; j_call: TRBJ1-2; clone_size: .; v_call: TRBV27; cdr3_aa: CASWDRVGYTF; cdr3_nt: TGTGCCAGTTGGGACAGGGTTGGGTACACCTTC
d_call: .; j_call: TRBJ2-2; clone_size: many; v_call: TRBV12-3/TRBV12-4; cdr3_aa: CASSFRQGGNTGELFF; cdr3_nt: TGTGCCAGCAGTTTTCGGCAGGGCGGGAACACCGGGGAGCTGTTTTTT
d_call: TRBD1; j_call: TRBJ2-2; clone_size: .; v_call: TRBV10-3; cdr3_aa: CAIRRTGVDTGELFF; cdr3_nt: TGTGCCATCAGACGGACAGGGGTAGACACCGGGGAGCTGTTTTTT
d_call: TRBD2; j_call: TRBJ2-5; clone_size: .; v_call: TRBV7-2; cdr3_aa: CASSLVGLTQETQYF; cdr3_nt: TGTGCCAGCAGCTTAGTGGGACTAACCCAAGAGACCCAGTACTTC
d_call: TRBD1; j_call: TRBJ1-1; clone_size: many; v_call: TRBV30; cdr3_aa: CASNDGTGNIMNTEAFF; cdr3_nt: TGTGCCAGTAACGACGGGACAGGGAATATCATGAACACTGAAGCTTTCTTT
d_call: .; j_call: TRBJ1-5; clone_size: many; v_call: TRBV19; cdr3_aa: CASTFRGSNQPQHF; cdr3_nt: TGTGCCAGTACCTTTAGGGGGAGCAATCAGCCCCAGCATTTT
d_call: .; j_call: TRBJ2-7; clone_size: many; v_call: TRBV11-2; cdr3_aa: CASSLDVRYEQYF; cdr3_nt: TGTGCCAGCAGCTTAGATGTTCGCTACGAGCAGTACTTC
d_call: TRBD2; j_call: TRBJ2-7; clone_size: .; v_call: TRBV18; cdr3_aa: CASSPAIATGTSGYEQYF; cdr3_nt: TGTGCCAGCTCACCCGCCATAGCAACCGGGACTAGCGGATACGAGCAGTACTTC
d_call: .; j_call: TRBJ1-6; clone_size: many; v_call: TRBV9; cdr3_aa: CASSVVAGINSPLHF; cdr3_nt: TGTGCCAGCAGCGTCGTGGCAGGGATTAATTCACCCCTCCACTTT
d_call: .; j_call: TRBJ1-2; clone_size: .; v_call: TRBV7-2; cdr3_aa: CASSPLLEPNYGYTF; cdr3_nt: TGTGCCAGCAGCCCCCTTTTGGAGCCGAACTATGGCTACACCTTC
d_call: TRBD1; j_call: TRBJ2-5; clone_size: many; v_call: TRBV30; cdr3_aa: CAWSGDRGPETQYF; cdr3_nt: TGTGCCTGGAGTGGGGACAGGGGGCCGGAGACCCAGTACTTC
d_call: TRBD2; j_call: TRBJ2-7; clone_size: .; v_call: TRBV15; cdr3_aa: CATSSSLAGNPWYF; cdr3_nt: TGTGCCACCAGCAGCTCACTAGCGGGAAATCCGTGGTACTTC
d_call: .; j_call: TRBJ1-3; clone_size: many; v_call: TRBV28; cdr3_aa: CASSFFGTGSGNTIYF; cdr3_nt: TGTGCCAGCAGTTTTTTCGGGACTGGCTCTGGAAACACCATATATTTT
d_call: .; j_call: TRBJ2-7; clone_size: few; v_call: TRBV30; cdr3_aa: CASSVGAYEQYF; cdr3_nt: TGTGCCTCAAGTGTGGGGGCCTACGAGCAGTACTTC
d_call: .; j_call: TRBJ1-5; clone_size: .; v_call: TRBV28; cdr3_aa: CASSSPGGSEVGNQPQHF; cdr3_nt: TGTGCCAGCAGTTCCCCCGGCGGTAGCGAAGTCGGGAATCAGCCCCAGCATTTT
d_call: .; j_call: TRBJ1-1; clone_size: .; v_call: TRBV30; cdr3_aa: CAWSETGLNTEVFF; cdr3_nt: TGTGCCTGGAGTGAAACAGGGCTGAACACTGAAGTTTTCTTT
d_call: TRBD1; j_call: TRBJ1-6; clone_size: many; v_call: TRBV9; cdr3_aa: CASSVTGGNSPLHF; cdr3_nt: TGTGCCAGCAGCGTGACAGGGGGTAATTCACCCCTCCACTTT
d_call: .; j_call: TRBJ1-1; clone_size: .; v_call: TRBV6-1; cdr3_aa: CASSLGHLVGFF; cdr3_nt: TGTGCCAGCAGTCTGGGACACCTGGTGGGTTTCTTT
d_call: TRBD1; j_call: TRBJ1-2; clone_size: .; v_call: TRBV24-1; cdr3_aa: CATSDFETGRGYTF; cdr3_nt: TGTGCCACCAGTGATTTCGAGACAGGGCGCGGCTACACCTTC
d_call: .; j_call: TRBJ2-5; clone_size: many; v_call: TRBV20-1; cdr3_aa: CSAPNLQETQYF; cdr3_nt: TGCAGTGCCCCAAATCTTCAAGAGACCCAGTACTTC